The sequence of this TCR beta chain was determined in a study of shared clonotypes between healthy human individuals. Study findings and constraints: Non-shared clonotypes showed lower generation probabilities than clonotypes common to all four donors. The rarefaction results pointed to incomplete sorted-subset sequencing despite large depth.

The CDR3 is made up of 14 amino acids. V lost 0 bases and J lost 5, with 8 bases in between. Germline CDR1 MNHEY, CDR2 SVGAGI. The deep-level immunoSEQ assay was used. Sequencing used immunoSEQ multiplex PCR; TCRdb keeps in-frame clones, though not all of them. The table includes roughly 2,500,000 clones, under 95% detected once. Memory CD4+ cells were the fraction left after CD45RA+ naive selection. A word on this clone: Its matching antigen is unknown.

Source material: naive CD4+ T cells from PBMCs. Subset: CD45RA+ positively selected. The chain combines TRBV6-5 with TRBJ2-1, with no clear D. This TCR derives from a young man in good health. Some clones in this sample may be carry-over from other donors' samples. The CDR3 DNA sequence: TGTGCCAGCAGTTACTCGTACTCAGACAATGAGCAGTTCTTC. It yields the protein CASSYSYSDNEQFF.